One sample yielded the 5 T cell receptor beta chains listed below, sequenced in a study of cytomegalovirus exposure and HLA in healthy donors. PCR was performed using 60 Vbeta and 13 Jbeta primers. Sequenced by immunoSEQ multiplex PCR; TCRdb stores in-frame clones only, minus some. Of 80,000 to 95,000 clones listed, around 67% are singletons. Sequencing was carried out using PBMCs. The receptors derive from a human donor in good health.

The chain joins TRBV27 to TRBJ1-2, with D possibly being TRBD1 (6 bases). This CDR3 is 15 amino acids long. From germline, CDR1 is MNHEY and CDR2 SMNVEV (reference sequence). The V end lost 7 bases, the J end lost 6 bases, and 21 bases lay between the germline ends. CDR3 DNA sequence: TGTGCCAGCACTCCAAGGGGGGGGTTCCCTCATGGCTACACCTTC. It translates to CASTPRGGFPHGYTF.

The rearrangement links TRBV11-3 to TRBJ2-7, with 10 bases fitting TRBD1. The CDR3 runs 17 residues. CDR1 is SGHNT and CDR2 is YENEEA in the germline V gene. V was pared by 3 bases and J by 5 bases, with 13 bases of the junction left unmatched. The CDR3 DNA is TGTGCCAGCAGCTTGGGATACCGGGACAGGGGTATCCACGAGCAGTACTTC. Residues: CASSLGYRDRGIHEQYF.

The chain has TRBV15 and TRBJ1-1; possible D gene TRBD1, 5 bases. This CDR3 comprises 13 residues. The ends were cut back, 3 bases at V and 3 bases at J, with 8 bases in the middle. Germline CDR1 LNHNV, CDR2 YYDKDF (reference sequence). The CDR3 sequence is CATSSQGHTEAFF. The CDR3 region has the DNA TGTGCCACCAGCAGTCAGGGCCACACTGAAGCTTTCTTT.

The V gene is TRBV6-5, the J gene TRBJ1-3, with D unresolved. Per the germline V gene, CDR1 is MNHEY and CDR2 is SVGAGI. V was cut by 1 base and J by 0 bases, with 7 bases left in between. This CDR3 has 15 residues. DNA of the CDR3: TGTGCCAGCAGTTACTATCCGAGCTCTGGAAACACCATATATTTT. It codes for CASSYYPSSGNTIYF.

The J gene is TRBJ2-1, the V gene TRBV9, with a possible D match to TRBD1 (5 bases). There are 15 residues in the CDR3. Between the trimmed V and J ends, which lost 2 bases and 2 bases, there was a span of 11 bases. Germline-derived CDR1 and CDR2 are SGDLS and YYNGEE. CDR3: CASSVGGRAYNEQFF. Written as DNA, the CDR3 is TGTGCCAGCAGCGTCGGTGGCAGGGCCTACAATGAGCAGTTCTTC.